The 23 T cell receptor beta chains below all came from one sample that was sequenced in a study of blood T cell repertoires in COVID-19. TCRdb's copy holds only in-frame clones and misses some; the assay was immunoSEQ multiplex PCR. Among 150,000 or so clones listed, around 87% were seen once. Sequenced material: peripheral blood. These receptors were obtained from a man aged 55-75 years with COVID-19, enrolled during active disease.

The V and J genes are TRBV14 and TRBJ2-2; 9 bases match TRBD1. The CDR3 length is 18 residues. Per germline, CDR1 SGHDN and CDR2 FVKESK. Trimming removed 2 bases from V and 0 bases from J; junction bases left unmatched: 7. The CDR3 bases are TGTGCCAGCAGCCAAAAGGGACAGGGCCTTGCGAACACCGGGGAGCTGTTTTTT. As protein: CASSQKGQGLANTGELFF. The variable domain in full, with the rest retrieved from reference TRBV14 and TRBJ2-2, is EAGVTQFPSHSVIEKGQTVTLRCDPISGHDNLYWYRRVMGKEIKFLLHFVKESKQDESGMPNNRFLAERTGGTYSTLKVQPAELEDSGVYFCASSQKGQGLANTGELFFGEGSRLTVL.

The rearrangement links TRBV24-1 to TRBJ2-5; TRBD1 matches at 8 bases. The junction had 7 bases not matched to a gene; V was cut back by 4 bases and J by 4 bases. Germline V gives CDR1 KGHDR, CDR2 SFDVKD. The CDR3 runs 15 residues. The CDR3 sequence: CATSDHYRGAETQYF. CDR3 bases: TGTGCCACCAGTGACCATTACAGGGGGGCAGAGACCCAGTACTTC.

The CDR3 reads CASSMTGGPTYGYTF. CDR3 coding DNA: TGTGCCAGCAGTATGACAGGGGGCCCTACCTATGGCTACACCTTC. The chain is built from TRBV28 and TRBJ1-2; 10 bases match TRBD1. Germline CDR1 reads MDHEN; CDR2 reads SYDVKM. Trimming removed 5 bases from V and 4 bases from J; junction bases left unmatched: 7. The CDR3 runs 15 residues.

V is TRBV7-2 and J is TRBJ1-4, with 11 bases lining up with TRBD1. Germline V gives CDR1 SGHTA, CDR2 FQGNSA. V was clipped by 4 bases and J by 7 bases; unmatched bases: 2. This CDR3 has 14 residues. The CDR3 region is CASSSGTGGEKLFF. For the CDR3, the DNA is TGTGCCAGCAGCTCCGGGACAGGGGGTGAAAAACTGTTTTTT. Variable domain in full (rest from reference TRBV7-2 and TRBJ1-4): GAGVSQSPSNKVTEKGKDVELRCDPISGHTALYWYRQSLGQGLEFLIYFQGNSAPDKSGLPSDRFSAERTGGSVSTLTIQRTQQEDSAVYLCASSSGTGGEKLFFGSGTQLSVL.

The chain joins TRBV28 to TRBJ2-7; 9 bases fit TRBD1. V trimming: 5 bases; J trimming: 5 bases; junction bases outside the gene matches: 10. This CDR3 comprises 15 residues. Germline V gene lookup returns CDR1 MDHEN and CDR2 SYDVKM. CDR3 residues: CASSVPGDRVHEQYF. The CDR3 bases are TGTGCCAGCAGTGTGCCGGGGGACAGGGTCCACGAGCAGTACTTC. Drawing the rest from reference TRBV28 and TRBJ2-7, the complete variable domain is DVKVTQSSRYLVKRTGEKVFLECVQDMDHENMFWYRQDPGLGLRLIYFSYDVKMKEKGDIPEGYSVSREKKERFSLILESASTNQTSMYLCASSVPGDRVHEQYFGPGTRLTVT.

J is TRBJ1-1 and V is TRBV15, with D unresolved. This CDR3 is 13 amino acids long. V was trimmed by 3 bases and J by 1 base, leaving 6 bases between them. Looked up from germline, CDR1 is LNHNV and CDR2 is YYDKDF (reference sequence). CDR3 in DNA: TGTGCCACCAGCAGTCCCGGGAACACTGAAGCTTTCTTT. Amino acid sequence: CATSSPGNTEAFF.

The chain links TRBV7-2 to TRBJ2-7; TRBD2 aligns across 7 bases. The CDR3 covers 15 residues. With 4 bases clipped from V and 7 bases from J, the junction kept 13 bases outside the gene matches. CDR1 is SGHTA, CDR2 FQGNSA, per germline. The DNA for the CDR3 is TGTGCCAGCAGCTCCGCTAGCGGCGCCGGGGGGGAGCAGTACTTC. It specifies CASSSASGAGGEQYF.

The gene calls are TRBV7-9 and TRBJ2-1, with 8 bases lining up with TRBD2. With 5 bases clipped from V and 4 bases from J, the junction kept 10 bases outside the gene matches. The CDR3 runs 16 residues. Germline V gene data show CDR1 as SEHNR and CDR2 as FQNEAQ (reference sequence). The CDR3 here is CASSTDSGVWYNEQFF. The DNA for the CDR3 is TGTGCCAGCAGCACCGATAGCGGGGTCTGGTACAATGAGCAGTTCTTC.

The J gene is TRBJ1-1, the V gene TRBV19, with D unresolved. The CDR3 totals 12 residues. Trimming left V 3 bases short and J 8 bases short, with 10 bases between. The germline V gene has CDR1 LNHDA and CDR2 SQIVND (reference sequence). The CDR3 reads CASSISGYEAFF. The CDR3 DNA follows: TGTGCCAGTAGTATTTCGGGGTACGAAGCTTTCTTT. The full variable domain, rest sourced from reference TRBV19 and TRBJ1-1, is DGGITQSPKYLFRKEGQNVTLSCEQNLNHDAMYWYRQDPGQGLRLIYYSQIVNDFQKGDIAEGYSVSREKKESFPLTVTSAQKNPTAFYLCASSISGYEAFFGQGTRLTVV.

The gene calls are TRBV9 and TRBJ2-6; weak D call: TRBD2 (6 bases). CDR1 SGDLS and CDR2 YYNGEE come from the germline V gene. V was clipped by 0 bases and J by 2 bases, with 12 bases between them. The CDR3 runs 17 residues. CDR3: CASSVGIGGPGANVLTF. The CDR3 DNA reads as TGTGCCAGCAGCGTAGGGATCGGGGGTCCTGGGGCCAACGTCCTGACTTTC.

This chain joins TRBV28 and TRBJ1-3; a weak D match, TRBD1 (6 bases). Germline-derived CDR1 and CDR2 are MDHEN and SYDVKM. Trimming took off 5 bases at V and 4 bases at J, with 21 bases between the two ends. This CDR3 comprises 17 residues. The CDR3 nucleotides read TGTGCCAGCAGTGGAATCCGGGGGGCGCAGTTGGGAAACACCATATATTTT. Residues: CASSGIRGAQLGNTIYF.

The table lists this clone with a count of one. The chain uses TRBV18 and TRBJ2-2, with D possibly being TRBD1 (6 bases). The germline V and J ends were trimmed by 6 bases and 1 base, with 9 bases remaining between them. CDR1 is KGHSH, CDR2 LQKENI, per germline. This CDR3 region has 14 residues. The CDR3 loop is CASSPGQNTGELFF. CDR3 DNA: TGTGCCAGCTCCCCGGGACAGAACACCGGGGAGCTGTTTTTT.

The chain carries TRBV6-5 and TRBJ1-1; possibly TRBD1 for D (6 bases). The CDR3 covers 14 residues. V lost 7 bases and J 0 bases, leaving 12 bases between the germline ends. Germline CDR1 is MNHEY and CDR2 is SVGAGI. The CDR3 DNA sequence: TGTGCCAGCAATGTACGGGACATGAACACTGAAGCTTTCTTT. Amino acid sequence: CASNVRDMNTEAFF.

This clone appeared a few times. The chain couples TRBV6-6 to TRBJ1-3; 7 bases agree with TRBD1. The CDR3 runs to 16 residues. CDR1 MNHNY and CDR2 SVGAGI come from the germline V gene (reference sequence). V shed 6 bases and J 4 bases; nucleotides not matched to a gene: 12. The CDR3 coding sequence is TGTGCCAGCAGCCGTCCCCGACAGGGTTCGGGAAACACCATATATTTT. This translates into CASSRPRQGSGNTIYF.

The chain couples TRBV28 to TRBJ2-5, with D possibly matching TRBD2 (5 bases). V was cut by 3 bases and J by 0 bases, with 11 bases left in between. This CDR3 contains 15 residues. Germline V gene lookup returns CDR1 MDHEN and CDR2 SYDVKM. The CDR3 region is CASSFPGTYQETQYF. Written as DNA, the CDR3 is TGTGCCAGCAGTTTCCCGGGAACGTACCAAGAGACCCAGTACTTC.

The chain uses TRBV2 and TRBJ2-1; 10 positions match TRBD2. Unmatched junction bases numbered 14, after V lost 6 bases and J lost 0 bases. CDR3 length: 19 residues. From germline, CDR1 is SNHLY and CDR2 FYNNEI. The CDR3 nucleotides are TGTGCCAGCAGACTGACTAGCGGGTCTTCCCTGAGCTCCTACAATGAGCAGTTCTTC. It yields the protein CASRLTSGSSLSSYNEQFF.

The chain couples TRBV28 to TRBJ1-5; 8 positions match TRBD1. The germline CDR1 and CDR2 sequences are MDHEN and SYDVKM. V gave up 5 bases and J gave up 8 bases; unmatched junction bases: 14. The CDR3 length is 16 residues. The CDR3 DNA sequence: TGTGCCAGCAGTAGAACGGGGACAGGCCTAGGGGAGCCCCAGCATTTT. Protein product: CASSRTGTGLGEPQHF.

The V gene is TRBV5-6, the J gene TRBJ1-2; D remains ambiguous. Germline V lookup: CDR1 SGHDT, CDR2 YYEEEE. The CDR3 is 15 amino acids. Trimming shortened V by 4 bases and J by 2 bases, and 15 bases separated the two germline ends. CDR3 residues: CASSPTSPANYGYTF. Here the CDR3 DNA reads TGTGCCAGCAGCCCCACATCCCCAGCGAACTATGGCTACACCTTC.

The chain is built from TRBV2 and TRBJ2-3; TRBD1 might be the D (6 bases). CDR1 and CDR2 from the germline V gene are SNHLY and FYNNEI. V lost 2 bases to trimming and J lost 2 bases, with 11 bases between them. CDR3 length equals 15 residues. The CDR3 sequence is CASSELQGLTDTQYF. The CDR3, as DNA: TGTGCCAGCAGTGAACTGCAGGGGCTCACAGATACGCAGTATTTT.

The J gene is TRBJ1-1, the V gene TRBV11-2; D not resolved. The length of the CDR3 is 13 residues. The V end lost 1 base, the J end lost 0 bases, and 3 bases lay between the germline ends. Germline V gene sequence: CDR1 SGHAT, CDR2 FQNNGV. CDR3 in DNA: TGTGCCAGCAGCTTAGTCGTGAACACTGAAGCTTTCTTT. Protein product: CASSLVVNTEAFF.

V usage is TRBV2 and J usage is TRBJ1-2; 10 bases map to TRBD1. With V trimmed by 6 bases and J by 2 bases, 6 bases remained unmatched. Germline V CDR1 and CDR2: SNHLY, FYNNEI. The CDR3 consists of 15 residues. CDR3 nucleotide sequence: TGTGCCAGCAGGGACAGGGGGTTAGGAAACTATGGCTACACCTTC. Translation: CASRDRGLGNYGYTF. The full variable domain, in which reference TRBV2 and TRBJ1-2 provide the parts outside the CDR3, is EPEVTQTPSHQVTQMGQEVILRCVPISNHLYFYWYRQILGQKVEFLVSFYNNEISEKSEIFDDQFSVERPDGSNFTLKIRSTKLEDSAMYFCASRDRGLGNYGYTFGSGTRLTVV.

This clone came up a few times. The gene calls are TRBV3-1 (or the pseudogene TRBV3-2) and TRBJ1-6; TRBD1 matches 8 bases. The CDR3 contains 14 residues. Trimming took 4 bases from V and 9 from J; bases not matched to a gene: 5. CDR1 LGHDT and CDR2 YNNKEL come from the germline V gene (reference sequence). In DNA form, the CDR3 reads TGTGCCAGCAGCCCAAGACAGGGGAGTTCACCCCTCCACTTT. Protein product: CASSPRQGSSPLHF.

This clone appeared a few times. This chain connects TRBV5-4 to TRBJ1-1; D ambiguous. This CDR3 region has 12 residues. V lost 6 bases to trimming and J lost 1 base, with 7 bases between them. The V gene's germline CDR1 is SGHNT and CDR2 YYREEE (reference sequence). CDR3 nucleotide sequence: TGTGCCAGCAACCACGGGAACACTGAAGCTTTCTTT. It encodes CASNHGNTEAFF.